These 22 T cell receptor beta chains were sequenced from one sample in a study of blood T cell repertoires in COVID-19. The data were produced by immunoSEQ multiplex PCR, yet TCRdb's version contains in-frame clones alone and is incomplete. The sample lists 240,000 or so clones; approximately 83% were seen once. Input material: PBMCs or T cells enriched from blood (not recorded which). These receptor sequences come from a woman between 40 and 55 years old with acute COVID-19.

The J gene is TRBJ1-1, the V gene TRBV15; TRBD1 might be the D (5 bases). The germline V gene encodes CDR1 LNHNV and CDR2 YYDKDF (reference sequence). There are 13 residues in the CDR3. V dropped 3 bases and J dropped 5 bases, with 10 bases sitting between them. The CDR3 loop is CATSSLGGTEAFF. CDR3 in DNA: TGTGCCACCAGCAGTCTCGGGGGGACTGAAGCTTTCTTT.

V is TRBV19 and J is TRBJ1-5; TRBD1 might be the D (5 bases). The CDR3 has 16 residues. Trimming cost V 4 bases and J 6 bases, with 19 bases left between them. Germline-derived CDR1 and CDR2 are LNHDA and SQIVND (reference sequence). CDR3 amino acids: CASSSQGIPTIQPQHF. CDR3 DNA: TGTGCCAGTAGTAGTCAGGGTATCCCCACAATTCAGCCCCAGCATTTT.

A remark on this clone: Distinct nucleotide sequences in the sample also encode this CDR3. The chain has TRBV9 and TRBJ1-4; D possibly corresponds to TRBD1 (5 bases). CDR1 is SGDLS and CDR2 is YYNGEE in the germline V gene. The V end was cut by 0 bases, the J end by 7 bases, with 10 bases between. This CDR3 is built from 14 residues. CDR3 loop: CASSVGQGGEKLFF. In nucleotides, the CDR3 is TGTGCCAGCAGCGTAGGGCAGGGAGGTGAAAAACTGTTTTTT.

The chain couples TRBV28 to TRBJ2-5; no clear D. Germline values: CDR1 MDHEN, CDR2 SYDVKM. With 3 bases removed from V and 7 bases from J, the gap between germline ends came to 12 bases. The CDR3 sequence is 13 residues long. CDR3 amino acids: CASSLRLARTQYF. DNA for the CDR3: TGTGCCAGCAGTTTGAGACTGGCCAGGACCCAGTACTTC.

J is TRBJ2-2 and V is TRBV20-1, with a weak D call TRBD1 (6 bases). In germline, CDR1 is DFQATT, CDR2 SNEGSKA (reference sequence). CDR3 length: 13 residues. V lost 3 bases and J 4 bases, leaving 9 bases between the germline ends. The CDR3 DNA reads as TGCAGTGCTAGTTCAGGGGTCACCGGGGAGCTGTTTTTT. Protein: CSASSGVTGELFF.

The chain recombines TRBV7-8 with TRBJ2-7, with 11 bases that match TRBD2. Per the germline V gene, CDR1 is SGHVS and CDR2 is FQNEAQ. With V trimmed by 5 bases and J by 6 bases, 18 bases remained unmatched. There are 18 residues in the CDR3. The chain's CDR3 is CASSPSGSGRARGREQYF. DNA for the CDR3: TGTGCCAGCAGCCCCTCTGGTAGCGGGAGGGCCCGGGGACGCGAGCAGTACTTC.

The J gene is TRBJ1-1, the V gene TRBV5-1, with a weak D call TRBD1 (6 bases). V was pared by 3 bases and J by 1 base, with 10 bases between. The CDR3 length is 14 residues. Germline loops: CDR1 SGHRS, CDR2 YFSETQ. The CDR3 DNA is TGCGCCAGCAGCTACGACAGGCCGAACACTGAAGCTTTCTTT. Protein sequence: CASSYDRPNTEAFF.

The V gene is TRBV13, the J gene TRBJ1-3, with TRBD1 matching 8 bases. Germline-derived CDR1 and CDR2 are PRHDT and FYEKMQ (reference sequence). With 5 bases clipped from V and 1 base from J, the junction kept 4 bases outside the gene matches. This CDR3 has 15 residues. The CDR3 reads CASSKTGVSGNTIYF. The CDR3 DNA is TGTGCCAGCAGCAAGACAGGGGTGTCTGGAAACACCATATATTTT.

This clone was detected only a few times. This chain links TRBV5-6 with TRBJ1-5, with no clear D. Germline CDR1 and CDR2: SGHDT and YYEEEE. Trimming took 4 bases from V and 3 from J, leaving 14 bases between them. The CDR3 length is 15 residues. CDR3 amino acids: CASSLSGGPNQPQHF. CDR3 in DNA: TGTGCCAGCAGCCTGAGCGGAGGCCCCAATCAGCCCCAGCATTTT.

The sample holds a few counts of this clone. The rearrangement links TRBV2 to TRBJ2-1, with D perhaps TRBD1 (5 bases). CDR1 and CDR2 (germline): SNHLY, FYNNEI. Trimming shortened V by 7 bases and J by 9 bases, and 22 bases separated the two germline ends. The CDR3 is 15 residues long. The CDR3 bases are TGTGCCAGCAAGGACACTTCCAACCCCAGCGCTGAGCAGTTCTTC. This translates into CASKDTSNPSAEQFF.

This clone appeared once. The chain has TRBV21-1 and TRBJ2-5; the table's D call of TRBD1 was not tested on the DNA. TRBV21-1 is an annotated pseudogene. The CDR3 spans 15 residues. Here the CDR3 DNA reads TGTGCCAGCAGCAATGACAGGGGTATGGGCGAGACCCAGTACTTC. This encodes CASSNDRGMGETQYF.

The J gene is TRBJ1-6, the V gene TRBV7-9; 7 bases match TRBD1. CDR3 length equals 15 residues. The germline V gene encodes CDR1 SEHNR and CDR2 FQNEAQ (reference sequence). Trimming at V came to 1 base and at J to 8 bases, leaving 5 bases not matched to a gene. The CDR3 is CASSLGTGKDSPLHF. CDR3 nucleotides: TGTGCCAGCAGCTTAGGGACAGGCAAGGATTCACCCCTCCACTTT.

The DNA for the CDR3 is TGCGCCAGCAGTGGTGGGACTAGCGGGAGAAAAGAGACCCAGTACTTC. Amino acids: CASSGGTSGRKETQYF. V and J are TRBV10-1 and TRBJ2-5, with 14 bases that match TRBD2. The CDR3 covers 16 residues. V shed 4 bases, J shed 3 bases, and the junction held 4 bases outside the gene matches. From germline, CDR1 is WNHNN and CDR2 SYGVQD (reference sequence).

The chain couples TRBV9 to TRBJ2-3; 9 bases align to TRBD2. The junction had 4 bases not matched to a gene; V was cut back by 0 bases and J by 2 bases. The CDR3 is made up of 16 amino acids. From germline, CDR1 is SGDLS and CDR2 YYNGEE. CDR3 residues: CASSVGVAGDTDTQYF. Here the CDR3 DNA reads TGTGCCAGCAGCGTAGGCGTAGCGGGGGACACAGATACGCAGTATTTT. The whole variable domain, filled in from reference TRBV9 and TRBJ2-3, reads DSGVTQTPKHLITATGQRVTLRCSPRSGDLSVYWYQQSLDQGLQFLIQYYNGEERAKGNILERFSAQQFPDLHSELNLSSLELGDSALYFCASSVGVAGDTDTQYFGPGTRLTVL.

Here the CDR3 reads CASSPTSGKETQYF. The CDR3 coding sequence is TGTGCCAGCAGCCCGACTAGCGGAAAAGAGACCCAGTACTTC. This rearrangement joins TRBV3-1 (or the pseudogene TRBV3-2) to TRBJ2-5; 9 bases agree with TRBD2. The J segment lost 3 bases and the V segment lost 4 bases, leaving 3 bases of the junction unmatched. Per the germline V gene, CDR1 is LGHDT and CDR2 is YNNKEL (reference sequence). The CDR3 contains 14 residues.

J is TRBJ1-2 and V is TRBV11-3; 12 nucleotides agree with TRBD1. V dropped 5 bases and J dropped 8; count of bases not matched to a gene: 9. The length of the CDR3 is 15 residues. CDR1 is SGHNT and CDR2 is YENEEA in the germline V gene. The CDR3 region has the DNA TGTGCCAGCAGCACCGAGGGACAGGGGGCGAAAGGCTACACCTTC. Residues: CASSTEGQGAKGYTF.

This clone was seen just once. The chain couples TRBV6-4 to TRBJ2-7; maybe TRBD2 (6 bases). V dropped 4 bases and J dropped 0 bases, with 19 bases sitting between them. The germline V gene has CDR1 MRHNA and CDR2 SNTAGT. The CDR3 consists of 17 residues. In DNA, the CDR3 is TGTGCCAGCAGTGCCCTCCTGGACTATAAGAGCTCCTACGAGCAGTACTTC. Residues: CASSALLDYKSSYEQYF.

The chain is built from TRBV15 and TRBJ2-7; 7 nucleotides align to TRBD1. Trimming removed 0 bases from V and 2 bases from J; junction bases left unmatched: 4. The CDR3 loop spans 15 amino acids. Germline V gene data show CDR1 as LNHNV and CDR2 as YYDKDF (reference sequence). In DNA form, the CDR3 reads TGTGCCACCAGCAGAGATCGGGGACAGACCTACGAGCAGTACTTC. The encoded protein is CATSRDRGQTYEQYF.

The V gene is TRBV6-1, the J gene TRBJ2-7, with 8 nucleotides matching TRBD1. CDR1 and CDR2 from the germline V gene are MNHNS and SASEGT. J was trimmed by 0 bases and V by 3 bases; bases with no gene match: 1. The CDR3 runs 14 residues. This chain's CDR3 is CASSEDRASYEQYF. The CDR3 nucleotides read TGTGCCAGCAGTGAGGACAGGGCCTCCTACGAGCAGTACTTC.

The V gene is TRBV19, the J gene TRBJ1-6; TRBD1 is a possible D gene (5 bases). The CDR3 has 12 residues. Trimming took 5 bases from V and 8 from J, leaving 7 bases between them. CDR1 and CDR2 (germline): LNHDA, SQIVND (reference sequence). As DNA, the CDR3 is TGTGCCAGTAGTTTCAGGGATTCACCCCTCCACTTT. Protein product: CASSFRDSPLHF.

The chain employs TRBV21-1 and TRBJ1-5. TRBV21-1 is designated a pseudogene. The CDR3 loop spans 16 amino acids. CDR3 sequence (DNA): TGTGCCAGCAGCCCTGTACCGGGGGAAGTTACTCAGCCCCAGCATTTT. The encoded protein is CASSPVPGEVTQPQHF.

The chain links TRBV19 to TRBJ2-5; possibly TRBD1 for D (5 bases). The CDR3 spans 14 residues. V was trimmed by 3 bases and J by 4 bases, leaving 12 bases between them. Germline assignment: CDR1 LNHDA and CDR2 SQIVND (reference sequence). CDR3 coding DNA: TGTGCCAGTAGTATTGCAGGGTCATTAGAGACCCAGTACTTC. Translation gives CASSIAGSLETQYF.